The clone carrying this TCR beta chain is large by share. The protocol was immunoSEQ multiplex PCR, while the TCRdb copy is restricted to in-frame clones and leaves out a portion. The sample lists roughly 24,000 clones; more than 75% were seen once. This sample stems from a study of OX40 agonist ivuxolimab in advanced cancers. The CDR3 has 10 amino acids. Germline CDR1 and CDR2: DFQATT and SNEGSKA (reference sequence). Sequencing was performed on CD4+ or CD8+ T cells sorted from blood, taken in a trial of the OX40 agonist ivuxolimab. The TCR originated in an adult with an advanced solid tumor such as melanoma, head and neck, liver or kidney cancer. V gene TRBV20-1 combines with J gene TRBJ1-5; D unclear. Written as DNA, the CDR3 is TGCAGGGTCCGCGATAAGCCCCAGCATTTT. Its translation is CRVRDKPQHF.